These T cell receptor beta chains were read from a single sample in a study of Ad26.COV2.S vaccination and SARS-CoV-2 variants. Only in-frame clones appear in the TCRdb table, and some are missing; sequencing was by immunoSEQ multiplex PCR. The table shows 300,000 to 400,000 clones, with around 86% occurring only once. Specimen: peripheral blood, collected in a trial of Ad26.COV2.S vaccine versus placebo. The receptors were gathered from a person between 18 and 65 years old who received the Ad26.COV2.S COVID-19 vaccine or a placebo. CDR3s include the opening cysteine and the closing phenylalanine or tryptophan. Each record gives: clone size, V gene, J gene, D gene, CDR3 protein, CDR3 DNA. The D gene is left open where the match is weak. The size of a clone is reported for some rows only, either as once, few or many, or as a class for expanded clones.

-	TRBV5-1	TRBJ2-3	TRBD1	CASSLGQVGTDTQYF	TGCGCCAGCAGCTTAGGACAGGTCGGCACAGATACGCAGTATTTT
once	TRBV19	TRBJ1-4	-	CASSISGDSNEKLFF	TGTGCCAGTAGTATAAGCGGCGACTCTAATGAAAAACTGTTTTTT
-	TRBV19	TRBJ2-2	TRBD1	CASSTGQSYTGELFF	TGTGCCAGTTCCACGGGACAGAGCTACACCGGGGAGCTGTTTTTT
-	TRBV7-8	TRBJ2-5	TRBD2	CASSFTSGFQETQYF	TGTGCCAGCAGTTTCACTAGCGGGTTTCAAGAGACCCAGTACTTC
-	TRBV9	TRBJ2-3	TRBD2	CASSLGLAGKHTDTQYF	TGTGCCAGCAGCCTCGGACTAGCGGGGAAGCACACAGATACGCAGTATTTT
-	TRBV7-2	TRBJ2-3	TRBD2	CASSSQAGGPDTQYF	TGTGCCAGCAGCTCCCAAGCGGGGGGGCCTGATACGCAGTATTTT
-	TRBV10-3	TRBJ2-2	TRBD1	CAIRTGGLDTGELFF	TGTGCCATCAGGACAGGGGGCTTGGACACCGGGGAGCTGTTTTTT
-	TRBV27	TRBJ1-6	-	CASSLVPGPLLHF	TGTGCCAGCAGTTTAGTACCAGGCCCTTTACTCCACTTT
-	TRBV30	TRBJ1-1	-	CAWSLTQNTEAFF	TGTGCCTGGAGCTTAACACAGAACACTGAAGCTTTCTTT
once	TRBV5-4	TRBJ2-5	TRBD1	CASSLGGQGGETQYF	TGTGCCAGCAGCTTGGGGGGACAGGGAGGAGAGACCCAGTACTTC
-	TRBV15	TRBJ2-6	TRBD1	CATSRGQGSGANVLTF	TGTGCCACCAGCAGGGGACAGGGTTCCGGGGCCAACGTCCTGACTTTC
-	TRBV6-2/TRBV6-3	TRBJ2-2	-	CASSYPEYTAANTGELFF	TGTGCCAGCAGTTACCCTGAATATACAGCTGCGAACACCGGGGAGCTGTTTTTT
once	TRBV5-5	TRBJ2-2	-	CASSLAIGAVAGELFF	TGTGCCAGCAGCTTGGCCATTGGGGCGGTTGCCGGGGAGCTGTTTTTT
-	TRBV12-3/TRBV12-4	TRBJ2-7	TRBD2	CASSAGLAREQYF	TGTGCCAGCAGCGCGGGACTAGCGAGGGAGCAGTACTTC
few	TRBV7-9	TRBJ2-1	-	CASSRNEQFF	TGTGCCAGCAGCCGCAATGAGCAGTTCTTC
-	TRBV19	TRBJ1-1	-	CASSMKMNTEAFF	TGTGCCAGTAGTATGAAAATGAACACTGAAGCTTTCTTT
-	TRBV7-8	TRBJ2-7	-	CASSLRATYEQYF	TGTGCCAGCAGCTTAAGGGCTACCTACGAGCAGTACTTC
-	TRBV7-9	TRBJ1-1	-	CASSLDWTEAFF	TGTGCCAGCAGCTTAGATTGGACAGAGGCTTTCTTT
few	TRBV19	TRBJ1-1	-	CASSISLRGTEAFF	TGTGCCAGTAGTATTTCACTCCGCGGGACTGAAGCTTTCTTT
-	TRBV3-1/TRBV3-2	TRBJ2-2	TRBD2	CASNPAGEPGELFF	TGTGCCAGCAACCCGGCGGGGGAGCCCGGGGAGCTGTTTTTT
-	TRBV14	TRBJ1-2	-	CASSPWEGDLFHF	TGTGCCAGCAGCCCTTGGGAAGGGGACCTCTTTCACTTC
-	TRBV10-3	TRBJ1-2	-	CAISQRARFENYGYTF	TGTGCCATCAGTCAAAGGGCCAGGTTTGAGAACTATGGCTACACCTTC
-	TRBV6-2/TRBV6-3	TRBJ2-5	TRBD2	CASSYSVAGRKDQETQYF	TGTGCCAGCAGTTACTCGGTAGCGGGGCGGAAGGACCAAGAGACCCAGTACTTC
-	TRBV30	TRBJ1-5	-	CAWSGVLGSEPQHF	TGTGCCTGGAGTGGCGTCCTGGGGAGTGAGCCCCAGCATTTT
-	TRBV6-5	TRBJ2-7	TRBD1	CASRPGTGVSYEQYF	TGTGCCAGCAGGCCCGGGACAGGGGTTTCCTACGAGCAGTACTTC
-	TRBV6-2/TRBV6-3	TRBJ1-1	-	CASSHPDRWNTEAFF	TGTGCCAGCAGTCATCCAGACAGGTGGAACACTGAAGCTTTCTTT
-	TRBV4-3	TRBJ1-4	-	CASSLDGGRGEKLFF	TGCGCCAGCAGCCTCGACGGCGGCCGAGGTGAAAAACTGTTTTTT
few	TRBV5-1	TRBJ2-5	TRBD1	CASSPDRVQETQYF	TGCGCCAGCAGCCCAGACAGGGTCCAAGAGACCCAGTACTTC
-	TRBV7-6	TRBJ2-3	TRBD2	CASSLAKGLAGITDTQYF	TGTGCCAGCAGCTTAGCCAAGGGATTAGCGGGGATTACAGATACGCAGTATTTT